These 5 T cell receptor beta chains share one sample of origin, sequenced in a study of blood T cell repertoires in COVID-19. The table came from immunoSEQ multiplex PCR; TCRdb's copy has only in-frame clones and leaves some out. The repertoire holds just over 650,000 clones, with over 80% as singletons. Material for sequencing was peripheral blood. These receptors were obtained from a woman aged 18-29 years with acute or convalescent COVID-19.

This sequence joins TRBV25-1 and TRBJ1-6, with D possibly TRBD1 on 6 matching bases. The germline CDR1 and CDR2 sequences are MGHDK and SYGVNS. Between the trimmed V and J ends, which lost 2 bases and 0 bases, there was a span of 8 bases. The CDR3 extends over 16 amino acids. In DNA form, the CDR3 reads TGTGCCAGCAGTGAACAGGGGAGCTCCTATAATTCACCCCTCCACTTT. Its protein is CASSEQGSSYNSPLHF.

This chain links TRBV9 with TRBJ1-1; TRBD1 might be the D (6 bases). The germline V gene encodes CDR1 SGDLS and CDR2 YYNGEE. CDR3 length: 14 amino acids. Deletions cut 0 bases from V and 8 bases from J, with 14 bases between. CDR3 nucleotides: TGTGCCAGCAGCGTAGTAGGGGGGGCAACGGAAGCTTTCTTT. Protein sequence: CASSVVGGATEAFF.

The chain links TRBV6-2 or TRBV6-3 to TRBJ1-3; 10 positions match TRBD1. The CDR3 consists of 17 residues. With 4 bases clipped from V and 8 bases from J, the junction kept 14 bases outside the gene matches. CDR1 is MNHEY and CDR2 is SVGEGT in the germline V gene. CDR3 amino acids: CASSFLTGGFAGHTIYF. The CDR3 nucleotides read TGTGCCAGCAGTTTTTTGACAGGGGGCTTCGCGGGACACACCATATATTTT.

V and J are TRBV10-3 and TRBJ2-1; unclear D gene. Germline lookup yields CDR1 ENHRY and CDR2 SYGVKD. CDR3 length equals 18 residues. The V end lost 0 bases, the J end lost 0 bases, and 15 bases lay between the germline ends. CDR3 amino acids: CAISESSRSRISYNEQFF. CDR3 in DNA: TGTGCCATCAGTGAGTCATCGAGATCACGTATCTCCTACAATGAGCAGTTCTTC.

The rearrangement uses TRBV24-1 and TRBJ2-5; the D is unclear. The germline V gene encodes CDR1 KGHDR and CDR2 SFDVKD. Between the trimmed V and J ends, which lost 3 bases and 4 bases, there was a span of 8 bases. The CDR3 is 13 amino acids. CDR3 protein: CATSDPRVETQYF. Here the CDR3 DNA reads TGTGCCACCAGTGATCCTCGGGTAGAGACCCAGTACTTC.